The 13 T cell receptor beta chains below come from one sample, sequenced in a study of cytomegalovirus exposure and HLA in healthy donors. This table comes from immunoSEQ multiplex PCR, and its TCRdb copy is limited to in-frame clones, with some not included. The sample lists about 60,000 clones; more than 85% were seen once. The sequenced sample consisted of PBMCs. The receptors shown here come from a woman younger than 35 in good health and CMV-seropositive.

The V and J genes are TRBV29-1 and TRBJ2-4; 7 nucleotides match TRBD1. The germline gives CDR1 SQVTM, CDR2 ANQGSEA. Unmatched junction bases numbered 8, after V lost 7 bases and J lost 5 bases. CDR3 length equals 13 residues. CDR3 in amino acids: CSGLRDSENIQYF. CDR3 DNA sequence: TGCAGCGGCCTCCGGGACAGCGAAAACATTCAGTACTTC.

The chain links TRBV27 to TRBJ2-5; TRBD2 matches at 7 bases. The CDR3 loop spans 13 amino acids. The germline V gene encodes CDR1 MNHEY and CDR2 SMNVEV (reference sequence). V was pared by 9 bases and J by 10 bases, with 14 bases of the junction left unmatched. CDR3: CARDSGTLRDQYF. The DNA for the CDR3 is TGTGCCAGAGACAGCGGGACTCTCCGAGACCAGTACTTC.

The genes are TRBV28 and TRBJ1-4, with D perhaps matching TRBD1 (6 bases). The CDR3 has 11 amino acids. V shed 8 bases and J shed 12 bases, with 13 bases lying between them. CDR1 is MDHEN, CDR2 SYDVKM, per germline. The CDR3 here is CASAVSGELFF. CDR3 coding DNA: TGTGCCAGCGCTGTCTCAGGGGAACTGTTTTTT.

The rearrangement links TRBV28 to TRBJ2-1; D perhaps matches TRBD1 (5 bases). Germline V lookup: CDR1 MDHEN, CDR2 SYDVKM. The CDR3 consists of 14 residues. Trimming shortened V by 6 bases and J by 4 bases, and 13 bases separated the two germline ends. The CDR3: CASRRQGGYNEQFF. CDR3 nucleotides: TGTGCCAGCAGGAGGCAGGGTGGGTACAATGAGCAGTTCTTC. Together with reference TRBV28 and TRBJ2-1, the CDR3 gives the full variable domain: DVKVTQSSRYLVKRTGEKVFLECVQDMDHENMFWYRQDPGLGLRLIYFSYDVKMKEKGDIPEGYSVSREKKERFSLILESASTNQTSMYLCASRRQGGYNEQFFGPGTRLTVL.

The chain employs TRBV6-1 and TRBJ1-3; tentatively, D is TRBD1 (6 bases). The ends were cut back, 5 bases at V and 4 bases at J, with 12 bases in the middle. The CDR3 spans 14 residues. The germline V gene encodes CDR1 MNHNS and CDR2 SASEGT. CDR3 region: CASSSRGEGNTIYF. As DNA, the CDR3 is TGTGCCAGCAGTTCCAGGGGAGAAGGAAACACCATATATTTT.

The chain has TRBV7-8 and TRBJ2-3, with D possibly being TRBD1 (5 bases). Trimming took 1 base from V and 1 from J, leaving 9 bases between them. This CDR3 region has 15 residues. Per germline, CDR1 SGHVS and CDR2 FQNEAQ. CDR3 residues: CASSLGTRGTDTQYF. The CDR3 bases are TGTGCCAGCAGCTTAGGGACCAGGGGCACAGATACGCAGTATTTT.

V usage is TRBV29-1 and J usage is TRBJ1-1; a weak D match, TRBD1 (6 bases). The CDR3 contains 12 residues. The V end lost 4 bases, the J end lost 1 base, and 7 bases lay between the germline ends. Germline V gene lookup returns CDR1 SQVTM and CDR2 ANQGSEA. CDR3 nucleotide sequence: TGCAGCGTTGCCAGGGGGAACACTGAAGCTTTCTTT. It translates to CSVARGNTEAFF.

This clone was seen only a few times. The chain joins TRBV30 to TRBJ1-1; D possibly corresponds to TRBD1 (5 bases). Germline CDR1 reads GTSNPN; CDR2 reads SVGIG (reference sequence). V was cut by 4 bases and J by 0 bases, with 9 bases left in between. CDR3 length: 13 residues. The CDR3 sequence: CAWIGHMNTEAFF. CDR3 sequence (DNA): TGTGCCTGGATAGGACACATGAACACTGAAGCTTTCTTT.

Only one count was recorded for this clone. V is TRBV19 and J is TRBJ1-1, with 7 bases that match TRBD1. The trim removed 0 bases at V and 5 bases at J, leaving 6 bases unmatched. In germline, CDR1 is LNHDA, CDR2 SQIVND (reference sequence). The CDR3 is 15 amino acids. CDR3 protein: CASSIDQGGWTEAFF. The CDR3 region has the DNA TGTGCCAGTAGTATAGATCAGGGGGGCTGGACTGAAGCTTTCTTT.

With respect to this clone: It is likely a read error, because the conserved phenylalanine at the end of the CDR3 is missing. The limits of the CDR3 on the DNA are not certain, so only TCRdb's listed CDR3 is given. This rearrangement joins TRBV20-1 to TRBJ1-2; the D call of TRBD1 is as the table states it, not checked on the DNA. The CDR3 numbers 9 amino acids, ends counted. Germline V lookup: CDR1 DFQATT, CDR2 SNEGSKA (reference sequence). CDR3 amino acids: CSARDPLAL.

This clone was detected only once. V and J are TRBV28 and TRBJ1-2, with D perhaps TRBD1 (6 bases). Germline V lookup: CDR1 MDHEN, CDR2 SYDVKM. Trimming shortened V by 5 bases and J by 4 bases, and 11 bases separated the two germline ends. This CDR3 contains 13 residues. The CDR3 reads CASSANRVYGYTF. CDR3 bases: TGTGCCAGCAGTGCGAACAGGGTCTATGGCTACACCTTC.

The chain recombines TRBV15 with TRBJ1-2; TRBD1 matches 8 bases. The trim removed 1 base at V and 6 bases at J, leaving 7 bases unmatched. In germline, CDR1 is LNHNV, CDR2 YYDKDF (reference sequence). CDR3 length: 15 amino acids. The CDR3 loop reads CATSRAHGTGHGYTF. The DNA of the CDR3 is TGTGCCACCAGCAGAGCCCACGGGACAGGTCATGGCTACACCTTC.

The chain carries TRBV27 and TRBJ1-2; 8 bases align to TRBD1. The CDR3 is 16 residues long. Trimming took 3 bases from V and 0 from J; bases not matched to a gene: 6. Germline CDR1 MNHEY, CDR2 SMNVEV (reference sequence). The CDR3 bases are TGTGCCAGCAGTTTCGGCAGGGGGCCAGCTAACTATGGCTACACCTTC. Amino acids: CASSFGRGPANYGYTF.